This TCR beta chain was documented in a study of metastatic and nonmetastatic thyroid tumors. Study information: It was across blood and tumor or nodule tissue from malignant and benign thyroid patients that repertoires were compared.

Original processing methods: A classifier for distant metastasis in papillary thyroid cancer was constructed using CDR3 differences observed across clinicopathological groups. TCRdb re-called the PCR reads via MiXCR. The V and J calls and clone size come from TCRdb's table, not from the authors' own analysis. The sample records approximately 15,000 clones, roughly 20% being singletons. All patients were treatment-naive before thyroid surgery. The ends lost 5 bases at V and 7 bases at J; junction bases unmatched: 19. This CDR3 has 17 amino acids. CDR1 DFQATT and CDR2 SNEGSKA come from the germline V gene (reference sequence). Study-level results: In both blood and tumor samples, TCR beta diversity was reported significantly higher for malignant than benign nodules.

This clone was seen repeatedly, ten times or more. As yet, its antigen is unknown. The sequencing input was blood. The rearrangement uses TRBV20-1 and TRBJ2-1, with TRBD2 identical over 8 bases. This clonotype was obtained from a female donor with papillary thyroid cancer or a benign thyroid nodule (not recorded which). Some clones in this sample may be carry-over from other donors' samples. The CDR3 loop is CSAHLPLSGRSLNEQFF. In nucleotides, the CDR3 is TGCAGTGCTCACTTACCCCTCAGCGGGAGAAGCTTGAATGAGCAGTTCTTC.